Below are 14 T cell receptor beta chains sequenced from a single sample in a study of cytomegalovirus exposure and HLA in healthy donors. The PCR was carried out with 60 Vbeta primers and 13 Jbeta primers. TCRdb's copy holds only in-frame clones and misses some; the assay was immunoSEQ multiplex PCR. Among about 130,000 clones listed, around four fifths were seen once. The source material was PBMCs. All receptors derive from a woman aged 40 to 50 in good health and CMV-seropositive.

The chain has TRBV18 and TRBJ2-7, with TRBD1 as a possible D gene (6 bases). Trimming removed 6 bases at V and 2 bases at J, with 11 bases between. This CDR3 spans 13 amino acids. Germline CDR1 KGHSH, CDR2 LQKENI. CDR3: CASSRDTTYEQYF. CDR3 nucleotides: TGTGCCAGCTCTCGGGACACAACCTACGAGCAGTACTTC.

This chain uses TRBV5-5 with TRBJ1-2; D not certain. Per the germline V gene, CDR1 is SGHKS and CDR2 is YYEKEE (reference sequence). This CDR3 is 13 amino acids long. The V gene lost 3 bases and the J gene lost 4 bases, with 10 bases spanning the gap. CDR3 in DNA: TGTGCCAGCAGCTCGCGTGGACTCTATGGCTACACCTTC. Its translation: CASSSRGLYGYTF.

The chain joins TRBV30 to TRBJ2-2, with TRBD2 matching 7 bases. Losses at the gene ends were 4 bases for V and 4 bases for J; bases not matched to a gene: 9. Germline assignment: CDR1 GTSNPN and CDR2 SVGIG (reference sequence). This CDR3 region has 15 residues. This CDR3 reads CAWMGEGGPTGELFF. In DNA form, the CDR3 reads TGTGCCTGGATGGGGGAGGGAGGACCCACCGGGGAGCTGTTTTTT.

The chain combines TRBV2 with TRBJ2-5, with D possibly TRBD1 on 6 matching bases. Trimming left V 7 bases short and J 2 bases short, with 17 bases between. CDR3 size: 15 residues. CDR1 SNHLY and CDR2 FYNNEI come from the germline V gene. The CDR3 here is CASMFDWGQQETQYF. The CDR3 DNA is TGTGCCAGCATGTTTGATTGGGGGCAGCAAGAGACCCAGTACTTC.

The CDR3 here is CASSGWGSGTSGSYEQYF. CDR3 nucleotides: TGTGCCAGCAGTGGTTGGGGTTCCGGGACTAGCGGGAGCTACGAGCAGTACTTC. The V gene is TRBV6-1, the J gene TRBJ2-7, with 14 bases matching TRBD2. The CDR3 runs to 18 residues. The junction had 11 bases not matched to a gene; V was cut back by 4 bases and J by 3 bases. Germline V gives CDR1 MNHNS, CDR2 SASEGT.

In this sample, this clone turned up once. The chain combines TRBV11-1 with TRBJ2-1, with 7 bases identical to TRBD2. CDR1 SGHAT and CDR2 FQDESV come from the germline V gene (reference sequence). Germline trimming cut 4 bases from V and 3 bases from J; bases unmatched to any gene: 12. CDR3 length equals 17 residues. Written as DNA, the CDR3 is TGTGCCAGCAGCTGGCTAAGGGCGGGAGTCCTCTACAATGAGCAGTTCTTC. As protein: CASSWLRAGVLYNEQFF.

The rearrangement joins TRBV29-1 to TRBJ1-2; D is unresolved. Trimming took off 3 bases at V and 2 bases at J, with 10 bases between the two ends. Germline V gene data show CDR1 as SQVTM and CDR2 as ANQGSEA. The CDR3 has 13 amino acids. The DNA for the CDR3 is TGCAGCGTTGACGATAGAGGGAACTATGGCTACACCTTC. It translates to CSVDDRGNYGYTF.

The rearrangement joins TRBV6-5 to TRBJ1-1; the D is unclear. The CDR3 has 14 amino acids. Deletions cut 0 bases from V and 2 bases from J, with 7 bases between. Germline V CDR1 and CDR2: MNHEY, SVGAGI. In DNA form, the CDR3 reads TGTGCCAGCAGTTACTCCGGGATTAACACTGAAGCTTTCTTT. Protein product: CASSYSGINTEAFF.

This clone was counted only a few times. The rearrangement uses TRBV4-1 and TRBJ2-5; TRBD2 might be the D (5 bases). Per germline, CDR1 MGHRA and CDR2 YSYEKL. The V gene lost 4 bases and the J gene lost 1 base, with 10 bases spanning the gap. The length of the CDR3 is 14 residues. CDR3 amino acids: CASSPGLIQETQYF. CDR3 nucleotide sequence: TGCGCCAGCAGCCCCGGACTGATCCAAGAGACCCAGTACTTC.

This clone was detected a few times. The gene calls are TRBV10-1 and TRBJ1-1, with TRBD1 matching over 9 bases. Germline assignment: CDR1 WNHNN and CDR2 SYGVQD (reference sequence). This CDR3 region has 13 residues. For the CDR3, the DNA is TGCTCTCCCTCCGGGACAGGGAAGACTGAAGCTTTCTTT. Translation: CSPSGTGKTEAFF.

The chain links TRBV27 to TRBJ2-7; 8 bases match TRBD2. This CDR3 has 15 residues. V was pared by 2 bases and J by 2 bases, with 5 bases of the junction left unmatched. Germline CDR1 is MNHEY and CDR2 is SMNVEV (reference sequence). The CDR3 reads CASSLTGLGTYEQYF. The CDR3 coding sequence is TGTGCCAGCAGTTTAACGGGACTAGGAACCTACGAGCAGTACTTC.

The chain couples TRBV29-1 to TRBJ2-1; TRBD2 agrees at 10 bases. This CDR3 has 13 amino acids. Unmatched junction bases numbered 3, after V lost 8 bases and J lost 2 bases. CDR1 and CDR2 (germline): SQVTM, ANQGSEA. The CDR3 is CSFGLAAYNEQFF. CDR3 nucleotide sequence: TGCAGCTTCGGACTAGCGGCCTACAATGAGCAGTTCTTC.

In nucleotides, the CDR3 is TGCGCCAGCAGTGAGGGCAGCTCCTACGAGCAGTACTTC. This encodes CASSEGSSYEQYF. The chain couples TRBV10-1 to TRBJ2-7; D is unresolved. Germline CDR1 WNHNN, CDR2 SYGVQD (reference sequence). CDR3 length: 13 residues. The V gene lost 2 bases and the J gene lost 0 bases, with 5 bases spanning the gap.

The chain employs TRBV30 and TRBJ1-4; 7 bases are shared with TRBD1. Germline V gene data show CDR1 as GTSNPN and CDR2 as SVGIG (reference sequence). The CDR3 has 13 amino acids. The ends lost 4 bases at V and 3 bases at J; junction bases unmatched: 2. The CDR3 region is CAWTGTANEKLFF. The CDR3 DNA follows: TGTGCCTGGACCGGGACAGCTAATGAAAAACTGTTTTTT.